This TCR beta chain was captured in a study of T-cell memory formation after mild COVID-19. Points from the study as a whole: Day 15 to 85 contracting clones showed balanced CD4/CD8; day 15 to 37 expanders favored CD4+.

This clonotype was seen repeatedly, ten times or more. Its antigen is as yet unknown. TCRdb ran MiXCR on the 5' RACE reads and lists one entry per CDR3 protein. The data hold 50,000 to 75,000 distinct CDR3 sequences, with 9.3% observed a single time. V was clipped by 0 bases and J by 8 bases; unmatched bases: 10. CDR1 MGHRA and CDR2 YSYEKL come from the germline V gene. The CDR3 runs 16 residues. The material sequenced was PBMCs or a T cell subset sorted from them (not recorded which). The chain employs TRBV4-1 and TRBJ2-7; TRBD1 matches 10 bases. The source is a man between 18 and 29 years old who had mild COVID-19 (a few samples of this study predate the infection). Cell type and time point are not known. The chain's CDR3 is CASSQDPGTGAAKQYF. Written as DNA, the CDR3 is TGCGCCAGCAGCCAAGATCCCGGGACAGGGGCGGCGAAGCAGTACTTC.